Described below is a single TCR beta chain sequence and its context. The antigen remains undetermined. The junction differs from germline at one of its ends, possibly a read error. These data belong to a study of CD8+CD57+ T cells in acquired aplastic anemia. Study-wide background: An average of about 3.4 ug of DNA was obtained from sorted CD4+ and CD8+ cells.

CDR1 and CDR2 from the germline V gene are SEHNR and FQNEAQ (reference sequence). CDR3 length equals 15 residues. Patients included in sequencing had previously demonstrated CD8+CD57+ cell expansion by flow cytometry. The enrolled patients all had severe acquired aplastic anemia. The template for TCR beta VDJ and CDR3 sequence profiling was genomic DNA. TCRdb analysed the reads with MiXCR anew, one entry per CDR3 protein. The data show roughly 240,000 distinct CDR3 sequences, around half seen once. The study's findings and limits: Almost 30 CD8+ CDR3 sequences occurred in both the patients and the controls. Between patients and controls, CD8+ Simpson's diversity did not vary significantly.

The rearrangement links TRBV7-9 to TRBJ2-7; D is unresolved. The receptor was isolated from a human donor with aplastic anemia. The sequenced sample consisted of sorted CD4+, CD8+, or CD8+CD57+ T cells (not recorded which) from PBMCs. The CDR3 reads CASTSGSLSSCEQYF. The CDR3 region has the DNA TGTGCCAGCACCTCTGGCTCACTCTCCTCCTGCGAGCAGTACTTC.